This is a list of T cell receptor beta chains from one sample in a study of OX40 agonist ivuxolimab in advanced cancers. Data came from immunoSEQ multiplex PCR; TCRdb stores just in-frame clones and leaves some out. The table has around 37,000 clones, nearly 85% seen once. The sample was CD4+ or CD8+ T cells sorted from blood, taken in a trial of the OX40 agonist ivuxolimab. The receptors come from an adult with an advanced solid tumor such as melanoma, head and neck, liver or kidney cancer. Both conserved end residues are part of each CDR3. D genes are given only for firm matches. Not every row has a clone size; where given, it reads once, few, many or a size class.

d_call	j_call	v_call	clone_size	cdr3_aa	cdr3_nt
.	TRBJ1-1	TRBV30	.	CAWSLEVGTEAFF	TGTGCCTGGAGTTTGGAAGTAGGCACTGAAGCTTTCTTT
.	TRBJ2-6	TRBV6-4	few	CASSRDIGSGANVLTF	TGTGCCAGCAGCCGGGACATAGGCTCTGGGGCCAACGTCCTGACTTTC
.	TRBJ1-3	TRBV7-2	.	CASSSLRQDSGNTIYF	TGTGCCAGCAGCTCCCTTCGACAGGACTCTGGAAACACCATATATTTT
.	TRBJ2-7	TRBV6-5	.	CASSYSGSYEQYF	TGTGCCAGCAGTTACTCCGGCTCCTACGAGCAGTACTTC
.	TRBJ1-6	TRBV6-6	.	CASSYSGVNSPLHF	TGTGCCAGCAGTTATTCAGGGGTGAATTCACCCCTCCACTTT
TRBD2	TRBJ2-1	TRBV19	.	CASSGTSGRINEQFF	TGTGCCAGTAGTGGGACTAGCGGGAGGATTAATGAGCAGTTCTTC
.	TRBJ1-5	TRBV19	.	CASTEGNQPQHF	TGTGCCAGTACCGAGGGGAATCAGCCCCAGCATTTT
TRBD1	TRBJ1-4	TRBV7-9	.	CASSHRDRDNEKLFF	TGTGCCAGCAGCCACAGAGACAGGGATAATGAAAAACTGTTTTTT
TRBD1	TRBJ1-5	TRBV10-3	.	CAISEQGSNPPQHF	TGTGCCATCAGTGAACAGGGGTCAAATCCGCCCCAGCATTTT
.	TRBJ2-3	TRBV7-6	.	CASSRRGADTQYF	TGTGCCAGCAGCAGGAGGGGGGCAGATACGCAGTATTTT
TRBD2	TRBJ2-3	TRBV4-1	.	CASSRETSGRFTDTQYF	TGCGCCAGCAGCCGAGAGACTAGCGGGAGGTTTACAGATACGCAGTATTTT
.	TRBJ1-1	TRBV25-1	.	CASFPSGHTEAFF	TGTGCCAGCTTCCCCTCGGGGCACACTGAAGCTTTCTTT
TRBD1	TRBJ2-1	TRBV29-1	few	CSVEWDRGGNEQFF	TGCAGCGTTGAATGGGACAGGGGGGGGAATGAGCAGTTCTTC
.	TRBJ2-7	TRBV28	.	CASSFWQNSYEQYF	TGTGCCAGCAGTTTTTGGCAGAACTCCTACGAGCAGTACTTC
TRBD1	TRBJ1-2	TRBV5-6	.	CASSLPGQNYGYTF	TGTGCCAGCAGCCTACCGGGACAGAACTATGGCTACACCTTC
.	TRBJ1-6	TRBV7-2	.	CASSERRGDSPLHF	TGTGCCAGCAGCGAGAGGAGGGGAGATTCACCCCTCCACTTT
.	TRBJ2-5	TRBV5-6	.	CASSWRAYQETQYF	TGTGCCAGCAGCTGGCGAGCGTACCAAGAGACCCAGTACTTC
TRBD2	TRBJ2-1	TRBV7-2	.	CASSETSGDYNEQFF	TGTGCCAGCAGCGAAACTAGCGGGGACTACAATGAGCAGTTCTTC
TRBD1	TRBJ2-3	TRBV18	.	CASSPGRQGRGDTQYF	TGTGCCAGCTCACCTGGAAGACAGGGGCGCGGAGATACGCAGTATTTT
.	TRBJ1-1	TRBV5-1	.	CASSLVGGNTEAFF	TGCGCCAGCAGCTTGGTCGGGGGGAACACTGAAGCTTTCTTT
.	TRBJ1-5	TRBV29-1	.	CSVVPGFDQPQHF	TGCAGCGTTGTTCCGGGGTTTGATCAGCCCCAGCATTTT
.	TRBJ2-7	TRBV5-1	.	CASSLDSASSYEQYF	TGCGCCAGCAGCTTGGATAGCGCCTCCTCCTACGAGCAGTACTTC
.	TRBJ1-3	TRBV7-2	.	CASSSLRSSGNTIYF	TGTGCCAGCAGCTCCCTTCGTAGCTCTGGAAACACCATATATTTT
.	TRBJ2-7	TRBV5-1	.	CASSLASSGALGQYF	TGCGCCAGCAGCTTGGCATCGTCGGGGGCCCTAGGGCAGTACTTC
TRBD1	TRBJ2-7	TRBV10-1	.	CASSGFRPGQAYYEQYF	TGCGCCAGCAGTGGGTTCCGTCCGGGACAGGCGTATTACGAGCAGTACTTC
.	TRBJ1-2	TRBV7-9	.	CASSLQGYGYTF	TGTGCCAGCAGCTTACAAGGGTATGGCTACACCTTC
.	TRBJ2-5	TRBV6-1	.	CASSEDLQETQYF	TGTGCCAGCAGTGAAGACCTCCAAGAGACCCAGTACTTC
.	TRBJ2-7	TRBV7-7	.	CASSSSPRNEQYF	TGTGCTAGCAGCTCCTCCCCACGTAACGAGCAGTACTTC